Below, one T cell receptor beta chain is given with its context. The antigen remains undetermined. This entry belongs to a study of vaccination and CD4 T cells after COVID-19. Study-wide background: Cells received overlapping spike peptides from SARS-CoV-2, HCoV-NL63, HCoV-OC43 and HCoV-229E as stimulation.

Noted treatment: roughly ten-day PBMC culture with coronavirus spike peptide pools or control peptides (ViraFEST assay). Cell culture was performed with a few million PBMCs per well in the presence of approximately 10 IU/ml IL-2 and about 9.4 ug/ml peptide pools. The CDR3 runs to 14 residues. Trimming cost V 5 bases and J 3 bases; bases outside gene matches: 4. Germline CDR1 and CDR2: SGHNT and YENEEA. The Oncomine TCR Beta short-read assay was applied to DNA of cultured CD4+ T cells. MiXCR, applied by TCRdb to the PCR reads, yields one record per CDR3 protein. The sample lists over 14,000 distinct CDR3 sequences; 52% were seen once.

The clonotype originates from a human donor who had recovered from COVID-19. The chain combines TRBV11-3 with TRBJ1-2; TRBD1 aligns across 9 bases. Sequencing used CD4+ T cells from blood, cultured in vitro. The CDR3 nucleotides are TGTGCCAGCAGCCCACGGACAGGGGACTATGGCTACACCTTC. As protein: CASSPRTGDYGYTF.